This T cell receptor (beta chain) was identified in a study of blood T cell repertoires in COVID-19. Study background: The United States, Italy and Spain were the sources of the acute and convalescent COVID-19 samples. Sources were T cells, B-cell-depleted T cells, or PBMCs; the material itself was cDNA or gDNA.

In the study's own analysis: Using reference gene primer amplification, nucleated cell counts were estimated. Repertoires were generated with immunoSEQ multiplex PCR, while TCRdb's copy carries only in-frame clones and drops some. D and trimming were read from the DNA, whereas the V and J calls and clone size are those reported in that table. Of around 61,000 clones in the sample, roughly 86% were seen once. The CDR3 covers 17 residues. V was pared by 4 bases and J by 0 bases, with 6 bases of the junction left unmatched. Germline V gives CDR1 SGHTA, CDR2 FQGNSA. Sequencing input: peripheral blood. The chain combines TRBV7-2 with TRBJ1-6, with 7 bases matching TRBD1. This receptor was taken from a man between 60 and 75 years old with acute or convalescent COVID-19. CDR3 nucleotide sequence: TGTGCCAGCAGCTCCCAGGACAGGAGCTCCTATAATTCACCCCTCCACTTT. Translation: CASSSQDRSSYNSPLHF.